The 8 T cell receptor beta chains below come from one sample, sequenced in a study of T cell clonality in common variable immunodeficiency. Study results and limitations: In common variable immunodeficiency, TCR beta chains reportedly carried fewer deletions and N-nucleotide insertions.

These receptors have no known antigen. Clones were sequenced by immunoSEQ multiplex PCR, and TCRdb holds only the in-frame ones, with some missing. The sample shows some 2,500 clones, no singletons; the ten largest hold roughly 9.6%. The specimen was peripheral blood mononuclear cells. These receptors were obtained from a human donor with common variable immunodeficiency.

In regard to this clone: The read ends 3 residues shy of where the CDR3 ends; the end is completed using the germline J gene. This rearrangement joins TRBV7-9 to TRBJ1-1, with D unresolved. This CDR3 has 14 amino acids. Trimming took off 6 bases at V and 5 bases at J, with 16 bases between the two ends. CDR1 and CDR2 (germline): SEHNR, FQNEAQ (reference sequence). The CDR3 DNA, read in part, is TGTGCCAGCAGTTATGTCGAGAGTCAGACTGAA. It is translated as CASSYVESQTE. In full, the CDR3 is CASSYVESQTEAFF.

Sample share makes this clone medium-sized (0.01 to 0.1%). The read is 3 residues too short to cover the CDR3 end, so that end is filled in from the germline J gene. This chain uses TRBV5-1 with TRBJ2-1; a weak D match, TRBD1 (6 bases). Germline CDR1 is SGHRS and CDR2 is YFSETQ. There are 17 residues in the CDR3. With 0 bases removed from V and 0 bases from J, the gap between germline ends came to 13 bases. CDR3 DNA (partial): TGCGCCAGCAGCTTGGCCCCAGTGGGGGCCTCCTACAATGAG. As protein: CASSLAPVGASYNE. The full CDR3 protein is CASSLAPVGASYNEQFF.

This clone qualifies as medium-sized (0.01 to 0.1%). The CDR3 is cut off 3 residues early in the read; its end comes from the germline J gene. The chain employs TRBV20-1 and TRBJ2-1; D might be TRBD2 (5 bases). The V end was cut by 7 bases, the J end by 6 bases, with 16 bases between. The CDR3 spans 13 residues. Germline V gives CDR1 DFQATT, CDR2 SNEGSKA (reference sequence). The covered CDR3 bases are TGCAGTGTCCCACCGGGGAGCGTCAATGAG. The encoded protein is CSVPPGSVNE. The entire CDR3 is CSVPPGSVNEQFF.

Remarks on this clone: From the germline J gene comes the end of the CDR3, since the read stops 3 residues before it. V and J are TRBV20-1 and TRBJ1-5; 9 bases line up with TRBD1. V was pared by 5 bases and J by 2 bases, with 4 bases of the junction left unmatched. The CDR3 loop spans 14 amino acids. Germline V gene lookup returns CDR1 DFQATT and CDR2 SNEGSKA (reference sequence). CDR3 in amino acids: CSALTGGGNQPQHF. The part of the CDR3 DNA that was read is TGCAGTGCTCTGACAGGGGGAGGCAATCAGCCC.

This clone is labeled as medium-sized. The read ends 3 residues early relative to the CDR3; the germline J gene fills the gap. The chain couples TRBV18 to TRBJ1-2; 7 bases line up with TRBD1. The V and J ends lost 3 bases and 4 bases, in that order; junction bases with no gene match: 2. The CDR3 length is 13 residues. The germline V gene has CDR1 KGHSH and CDR2 LQKENI. The CDR3 bases that were read are TGTGCCAGCTCACCCCGGGACAGCTATGGC. Residues: CASSPRDSYG. The full CDR3 sequence reads CASSPRDSYGYTF.

In its sample, this clone ranks as medium-sized. With the read ending 3 residues before the CDR3 end, the germline J gene is used to fill in that end. This chain joins TRBV18 and TRBJ2-7; D not resolved. Trimming took off 3 bases at V and 6 bases at J, with 9 bases between the two ends. Germline CDR1 KGHSH, CDR2 LQKENI. The CDR3 has 12 amino acids. CDR3 DNA, as far as it was read: TGTGCCAGCTCACCCCCAGTCAGCGAG. It yields the protein CASSPPVSE. The entire CDR3 reads CASSPPVSEQYF.

Relative to its sample, this clone is medium-sized. The read is 3 residues too short to cover the CDR3 end, so that end is filled in from the germline J gene. The J gene is TRBJ1-2, the V gene TRBV20-1, with 8 bases identical to TRBD1. Germline CDR1 DFQATT, CDR2 SNEGSKA (reference sequence). There are 15 residues in the CDR3. This CDR3 reads CSARTGTGGLGGYTF. CDR3 DNA, as far as it was read: TGCAGTGCTAGAACGGGGACAGGAGGATTGGGAGGC.

This clone is categorized as medium-sized. The CDR3 end lies 3 residues beyond the end of the read and is filled in from the germline J gene. The genes are TRBV2 and TRBJ2-1; D uncertain. Trimming cost V 7 bases and J 1 base, with 5 bases left between them. Germline-derived CDR1 and CDR2 are SNHLY and FYNNEI. The CDR3 loop spans 12 amino acids. This chain's CDR3 is CASTRSYNEQFF. CDR3 DNA (partial): TGTGCCAGCACTCGGTCCTACAATGAG.